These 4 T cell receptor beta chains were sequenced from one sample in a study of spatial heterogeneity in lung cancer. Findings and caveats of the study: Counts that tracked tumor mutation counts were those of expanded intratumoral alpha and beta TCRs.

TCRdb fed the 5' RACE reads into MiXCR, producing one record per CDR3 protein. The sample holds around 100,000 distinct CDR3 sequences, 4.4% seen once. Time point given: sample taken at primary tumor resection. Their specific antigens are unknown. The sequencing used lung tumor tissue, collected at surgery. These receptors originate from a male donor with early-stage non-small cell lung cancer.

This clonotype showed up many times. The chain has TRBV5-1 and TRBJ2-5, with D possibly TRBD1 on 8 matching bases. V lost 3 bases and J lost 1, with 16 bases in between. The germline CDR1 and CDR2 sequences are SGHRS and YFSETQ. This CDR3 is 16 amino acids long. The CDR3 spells CASSSTGGAFQETQYF. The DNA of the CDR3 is TGCGCCAGCAGCTCAACAGGGGGGGCCTTCCAAGAGACCCAGTACTTC.

CDR3 sequence (DNA): TGTGCCAGCAGCTCCGAAATAGGAGGTGCATACTTC. This translates into CASSSEIGGAYF. The chain links TRBV5-4 to TRBJ2-4; maybe TRBD2 (5 bases). The germline CDR1 and CDR2 sequences are SGHNT and YYREEE (reference sequence). Deletions cut 3 bases from V and 16 bases from J, with 17 bases between. The CDR3 is 12 amino acids.

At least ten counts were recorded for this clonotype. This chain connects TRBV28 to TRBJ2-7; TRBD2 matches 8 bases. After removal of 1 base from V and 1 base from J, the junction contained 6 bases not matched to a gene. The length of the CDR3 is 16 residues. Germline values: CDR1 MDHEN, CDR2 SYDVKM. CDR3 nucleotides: TGTGCCAGCAGTTTATTCGCTAGCGGGTTATCCTACGAGCAGTACTTC. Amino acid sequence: CASSLFASGLSYEQYF.

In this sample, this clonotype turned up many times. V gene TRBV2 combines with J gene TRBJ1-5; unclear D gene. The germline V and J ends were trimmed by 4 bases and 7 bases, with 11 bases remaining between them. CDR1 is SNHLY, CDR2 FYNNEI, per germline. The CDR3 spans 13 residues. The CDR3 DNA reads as TGTGCCAGCAGTGTCGAGGGTAGGCAGCCCCAGCATTTT. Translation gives CASSVEGRQPQHF.